The present TCR beta chain was sequenced within a study of blood T cells in healthy people across ages. A J-beta primer mix and a sample-barcoded 5' primer were used in a second PCR of roughly 6 to 11 cycles. Each sample yielded at least 2.5 million CDR3-containing paired-end reads. TCRdb fed the 5' RACE reads into MiXCR, producing one record per CDR3 protein. The profile covers about 1,400,000 distinct CDR3 sequences, with roughly 45% appearing a single time and less than 8% taken by the ten largest. As regards this clonotype: The antigen remains undetermined.

Study-level points and caveats: When set beside aged donors, long-lived donors presented more naive CD4+ cells and higher diversity.

Germline-derived CDR1 and CDR2 are LGHNA and YNFKEQ. The CDR3 sequence is 17 residues long. Losses at the gene ends were 0 bases for V and 4 bases for J; bases not matched to a gene: 8. The source is a woman aged 18 to 35 in good health. The sample consisted of blood. The V call is TRBV4-2, the J call TRBJ2-2, with 7 bases fitting TRBD2. The CDR3 DNA reads as TGTGCCAGCAGCCAAGATCCTGGGGGAGGGCCCACCGGGGAGCTGTTTTTT. Protein: CASSQDPGGGPTGELFF.